This T cell receptor (beta chain) was captured in a study of OX40 agonist ivuxolimab in advanced cancers. On the study more broadly: Patients received the agonistic anti-OX40 (CD134) antibody ivuxolimab. People in dose escalation had one of these cancers: hepatocellular carcinoma, melanoma, renal cell or head and neck cancer.

Measured with immunoSEQ multiplex PCR; TCRdb has only the in-frame clones, and not every one. The sample has approximately 100,000 clones; 84% are singletons. This CDR3 has 14 amino acids. Germline CDR1 and CDR2: SNHLY and FYNNEI. Trimming shortened V by 6 bases and J by 0 bases, and 8 bases separated the two germline ends. This TCR was sampled from an adult with an advanced solid tumor such as melanoma, head and neck, liver or kidney cancer. This chain uses TRBV2 with TRBJ2-2; D remains unclear. Sequencing was performed on CD4+ or CD8+ T cells sorted from blood, taken in a trial of the OX40 agonist ivuxolimab. The CDR3 DNA sequence: TGTGCCAGCAGGGCAGCCCCGAACACCGGGGAGCTGTTTTTT. Residues: CASRAAPNTGELFF. Filled out from reference TRBV2 and TRBJ2-2, the complete variable domain reads EPEVTQTPSHQVTQMGQEVILRCVPISNHLYFYWYRQILGQKVEFLVSFYNNEISEKSEIFDDQFSVERPDGSNFTLKIRSTKLEDSAMYFCASRAAPNTGELFFGEGSRLTVL.